This T cell receptor beta chain was observed in a study of vaccination effects on CD4 cells after COVID-19. V lost 4 bases and J 8 bases, leaving 24 bases between the germline ends. Germline CDR1 is LGHDT and CDR2 is YNNKEL (reference sequence). The CDR3 is 16 amino acids. Study-wide results and caveats: Long after vaccination, the clones induced by infection and by vaccine shrank markedly in size.

Turning to this clone: The antigen remains unidentified.

Antigen-specific CD4+ T cells were expanded with viral peptide pools in the ViraFEST assay before sequencing. At the end of 10 days of culture, CD4+ T cells were isolated. Vaccinees lacked prior SARS-CoV-2 infection and tested negative for nucleocapsid antibodies. Peptides at roughly 10 ug/ml and IL-2 at 9 to 10 IU/ml were added to some 1.9 million PBMC per well. On both days 3 and 7, half of the culture medium was replaced with IL-2 medium. TCRdb keeps only in-frame clones here, not all; method: immunoSEQ multiplex PCR. Of about 22,000 clones listed, approximately 70% are singletons. This receptor was obtained from a human donor who received a COVID-19 vaccine. The chain employs TRBV3-1 (or the pseudogene TRBV3-2) and TRBJ2-7; perhaps TRBD2 as D (6 bases). The sequencing here drew on CD4+ T cells from PBMCs cultured with HCoV-229E spike peptides, taken before COVID-19 vaccination. The CDR3 region is CASSPSARDFSTKQYF. The DNA of the CDR3 is TGTGCCAGCAGCCCCTCAGCCCGGGACTTCTCCACCAAGCAGTACTTC.